The 3 T cell receptor beta chains listed next were all sequenced from one sample in a study of shared T cell receptors in the human thymus. Clones were sequenced by immunoSEQ multiplex PCR, and TCRdb holds only the in-frame ones, with some missing. The table records about 380,000 clones, more than 85% of them present only once. Sequences were obtained from thymocytes. Receptors were obtained from a human donor.

The CDR3 protein is CASWGGMDTEAFF. DNA for the CDR3: TGTGCCAGCTGGGGGGGGATGGACACTGAAGCTTTCTTT. V is TRBV28 and J is TRBJ1-1; TRBD1 might be the D (5 bases). This CDR3 region has 13 residues. Trimming left V 8 bases short and J 3 bases short, with 13 bases between. Germline V gene data show CDR1 as MDHEN and CDR2 as SYDVKM.

This rearrangement joins TRBV27 to TRBJ2-1, with D unresolved. This CDR3 region has 15 residues. V shed 2 bases and J shed 0 bases, with 8 bases lying between them. Germline-derived CDR1 and CDR2 are MNHEY and SMNVEV (reference sequence). CDR3 loop: CASSLGKDSYNEQFF. The CDR3 coding sequence is TGTGCCAGCAGTTTAGGGAAGGACTCCTACAATGAGCAGTTCTTC.

The rearrangement joins TRBV14 to TRBJ2-7, with D maybe TRBD1 (6 bases). The CDR3 sequence is 14 residues long. The germline gives CDR1 SGHDN, CDR2 FVKESK. V gave up 3 bases and J gave up 2 bases, with 11 bases separating them. In DNA, the CDR3 is TGTGCCAGCAGCCAGCGACAGGTCGCCTACGAGCAGTACTTC. It yields the protein CASSQRQVAYEQYF.